These T cell receptor beta chains were read from a single sample in a study of T cell changes during pregnancy in multiple sclerosis. The protocol was immunoSEQ multiplex PCR, while the TCRdb copy is restricted to in-frame clones and leaves out a portion. The repertoire includes roughly 24,000 clones, roughly 84% of them detected once, and 6% to 9.5% sits in the top ten. The sample here was CD8+ T cells from peripheral blood mononuclear cells, taken before pregnancy. These receptors originate from a female donor with multiple sclerosis, enrolled in a pregnancy study. CDR3s leave out the opening cysteine and the closing phenylalanine or tryptophan.

v_gene: TRBV29-1; j_gene: TRBJ2-3; CDR3aa: SVGAGDTDTQY
v_gene: TRBV27; j_gene: TRBJ2-3; CDR3aa: ASRREDGGTDTQY
v_gene: TRBV28; j_gene: TRBJ2-7; CDR3aa: ASSISGRGYEQY
v_gene: TRBV4-3; j_gene: TRBJ2-1; CDR3aa: ASSHFPRRQSSYNEQF
v_gene: TRBV4-3; j_gene: TRBJ2-1; CDR3aa: ASSKESTGAPYNEQF
v_gene: TRBV30; j_gene: TRBJ2-1; CDR3aa: AWRQRKLSYNEQF
v_gene: TRBV5-5; j_gene: TRBJ1-2; CDR3aa: ASSFPQQGNYGYT
v_gene: TRBV4-1; j_gene: TRBJ2-1; CDR3aa: ASSPSSGSQNEQF
v_gene: TRBV7-7; j_gene: TRBJ2-1; CDR3aa: ASSLAGLAGTNEQF
v_gene: TRBV29-1; j_gene: TRBJ1-2; CDR3aa: SVGPGYT
v_gene: TRBV21-1; j_gene: TRBJ2-7; CDR3aa: ASSTRQVDSYEQY
v_gene: TRBV27; j_gene: TRBJ1-4; CDR3aa: ASSWTGGNEKLF
v_gene: TRBV27; j_gene: TRBJ2-7; CDR3aa: ASSSRLAGWPSYEQY
v_gene: TRBV29-1; j_gene: TRBJ2-7; CDR3aa: SVDWTGGYEQY
v_gene: TRBV15; j_gene: TRBJ2-5; CDR3aa: ATSRGGRSPLETQY
v_gene: TRBV4-1; j_gene: TRBJ2-7; CDR3aa: ASSQDPLSYEQY
v_gene: TRBV7-6; j_gene: TRBJ2-7; CDR3aa: ASSSRLAGESYEQY
v_gene: TRBV4-2; j_gene: TRBJ1-1; CDR3aa: ASSQDDSRVTEAF
v_gene: TRBV7-2; j_gene: TRBJ2-7; CDR3aa: ASSSSGLALSYEQY
v_gene: TRBV28; j_gene: TRBJ1-5; CDR3aa: ASSAGTGTSLSNQPQH
v_gene: TRBV5-4; j_gene: TRBJ2-7; CDR3aa: ASSFTRGYEQY
v_gene: TRBV29-1; j_gene: TRBJ2-1; CDR3aa: SVDWWGSGRPFNEQF
v_gene: TRBV4-1; j_gene: TRBJ1-1; CDR3aa: ASSQIGGATEAF
v_gene: TRBV19; j_gene: TRBJ2-3; CDR3aa: ASVSGRASGTQY
v_gene: TRBV4-1; j_gene: TRBJ1-2; CDR3aa: ASSPTGGLEGYT
v_gene: TRBV25-1; j_gene: TRBJ1-2; CDR3aa: ASRPGGEGYGYT
v_gene: TRBV15; j_gene: TRBJ2-1; CDR3aa: ATSRGLAEGLFTDEQF
v_gene: TRBV5-1; j_gene: TRBJ1-2; CDR3aa: ASSFVGEEDGYT
v_gene: TRBV7-9; j_gene: TRBJ2-3; CDR3aa: ASSLGDRGYTDTQY
v_gene: TRBV6-5; j_gene: TRBJ2-3; CDR3aa: ASSSIAGSGDTQY
v_gene: TRBV7-3; j_gene: TRBJ2-7; CDR3aa: ASSPSGRGDEQY
v_gene: TRBV27; j_gene: TRBJ1-5; CDR3aa: ASSLTGSNQPQH
v_gene: TRBV27; j_gene: TRBJ2-3; CDR3aa: ASALHGTSGSDTQY
v_gene: TRBV27; j_gene: TRBJ2-7; CDR3aa: ASSPTGYYEQY
v_gene: TRBV19; j_gene: TRBJ1-1; CDR3aa: ASRDRQGVSEAF
v_gene: TRBV7-9; j_gene: TRBJ2-7; CDR3aa: ASSLVLGSSYEQY
v_gene: TRBV4-2; j_gene: TRBJ2-2; CDR3aa: ASSQSQGDGELF
v_gene: TRBV4-1; j_gene: TRBJ1-5; CDR3aa: ASSHRQGDQPQH
v_gene: TRBV14; j_gene: TRBJ2-5; CDR3aa: ASSQDIMDRYQETQY
v_gene: TRBV13; j_gene: TRBJ2-7; CDR3aa: ASSSQGWESYSYEQY
v_gene: TRBV6-1; j_gene: TRBJ2-1; CDR3aa: ASKGGQGSYNEQF
v_gene: TRBV7-8; j_gene: TRBJ1-2; CDR3aa: ASSQSHRESPTSYGYT
v_gene: TRBV5-4; j_gene: TRBJ2-3; CDR3aa: ASSLVPYTDTQY
v_gene: TRBV11-2; j_gene: TRBJ2-1; CDR3aa: ASSLGPSLAILYNEQF
v_gene: TRBV7-2; j_gene: TRBJ2-5; CDR3aa: ASSSGQGNSRAQY
v_gene: TRBV6-4; j_gene: TRBJ2-7; CDR3aa: ASSEGTSAYEQY
v_gene: TRBV11-2; j_gene: TRBJ2-3; CDR3aa: ASRVVDTQY
v_gene: TRBV4-1; j_gene: TRBJ2-1; CDR3aa: ASSQEWAPSLNEQF
v_gene: TRBV5-4; j_gene: TRBJ2-7; CDR3aa: ASSITDEQY
v_gene: TRBV7-9; j_gene: TRBJ1-2; CDR3aa: ASIEGGEDGYT